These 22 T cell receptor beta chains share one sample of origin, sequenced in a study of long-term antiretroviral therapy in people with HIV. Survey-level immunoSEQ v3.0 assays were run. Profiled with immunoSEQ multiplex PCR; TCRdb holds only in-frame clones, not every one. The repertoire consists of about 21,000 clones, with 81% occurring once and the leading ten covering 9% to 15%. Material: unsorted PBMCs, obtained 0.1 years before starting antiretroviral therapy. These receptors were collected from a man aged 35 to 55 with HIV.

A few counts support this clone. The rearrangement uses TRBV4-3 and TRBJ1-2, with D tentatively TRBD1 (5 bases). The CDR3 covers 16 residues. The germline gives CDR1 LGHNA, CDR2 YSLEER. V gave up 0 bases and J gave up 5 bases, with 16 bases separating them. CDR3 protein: CASSQDWGGGGYGYTF. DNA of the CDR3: TGCGCCAGCAGCCAAGATTGGGGGGGAGGAGGTTATGGCTACACCTTC.

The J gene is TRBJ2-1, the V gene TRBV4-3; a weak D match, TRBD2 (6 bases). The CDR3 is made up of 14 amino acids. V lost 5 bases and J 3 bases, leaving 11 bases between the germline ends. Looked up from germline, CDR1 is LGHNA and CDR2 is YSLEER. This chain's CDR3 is CASSVRGNYNEQFF. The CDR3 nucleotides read TGCGCCAGCAGCGTCCGGGGGAACTACAATGAGCAGTTCTTC.

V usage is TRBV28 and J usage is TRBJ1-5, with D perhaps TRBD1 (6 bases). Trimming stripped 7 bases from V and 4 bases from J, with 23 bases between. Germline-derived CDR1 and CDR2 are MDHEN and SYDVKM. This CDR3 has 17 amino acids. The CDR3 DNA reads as TGTGCCAGCACCGAAATCTCCTGGACAGTCTCGAATCAGCCCCAGCATTTT. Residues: CASTEISWTVSNQPQHF.

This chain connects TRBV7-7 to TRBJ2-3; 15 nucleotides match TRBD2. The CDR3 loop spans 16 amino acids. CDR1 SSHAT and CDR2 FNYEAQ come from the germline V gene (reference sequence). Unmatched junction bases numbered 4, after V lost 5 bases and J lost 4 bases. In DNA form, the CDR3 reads TGTGCCAGCAGCCCCGGACTAGCGGGAGGGTCAGATACGCAGTATTTT. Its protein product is CASSPGLAGGSDTQYF. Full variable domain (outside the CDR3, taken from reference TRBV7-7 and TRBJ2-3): GAGVSQSPRYKVTKRGQDVTLRCDPISSHATLYWYQQALGQGPEFLTYFNYEAQPDKSGLPSDRFSAERPEGSISTLTIQRTEQRDSAMYRCASSPGLAGGSDTQYFGPGTRLTVL.

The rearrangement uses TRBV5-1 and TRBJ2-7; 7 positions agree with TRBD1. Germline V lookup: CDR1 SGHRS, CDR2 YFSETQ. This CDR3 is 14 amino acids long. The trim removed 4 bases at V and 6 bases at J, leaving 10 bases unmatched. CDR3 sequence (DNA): TGCGCCAGCAGCGATGCCAGGGGGAGCTCCGAGCAGTACTTC. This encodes CASSDARGSSEQYF.

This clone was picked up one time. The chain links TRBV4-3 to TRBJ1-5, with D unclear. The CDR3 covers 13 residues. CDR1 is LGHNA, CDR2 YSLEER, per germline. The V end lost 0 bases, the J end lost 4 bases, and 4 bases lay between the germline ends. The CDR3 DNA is TGCGCCAGCAGCCAAGATAGAAATCAGCCCCAGCATTTT. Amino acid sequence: CASSQDRNQPQHF.

The chain's CDR3 is CASSPGVLYYEQYF. CDR3 in DNA: TGTGCCAGCAGTCCTGGAGTGCTCTACTACGAGCAGTACTTC. The chain employs TRBV27 and TRBJ2-7; D gene ambiguous. Germline CDR1 reads MNHEY; CDR2 reads SMNVEV (reference sequence). V gave up 5 bases and J gave up 3 bases, with 14 bases separating them. CDR3 size: 14 residues.

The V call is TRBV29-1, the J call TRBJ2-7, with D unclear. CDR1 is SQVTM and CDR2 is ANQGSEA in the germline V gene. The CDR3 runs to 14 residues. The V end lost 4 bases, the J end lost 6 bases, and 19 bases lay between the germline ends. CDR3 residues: CSVVLHGPHAEQYF. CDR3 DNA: TGCAGCGTTGTCTTACACGGTCCTCACGCCGAGCAGTACTTC.

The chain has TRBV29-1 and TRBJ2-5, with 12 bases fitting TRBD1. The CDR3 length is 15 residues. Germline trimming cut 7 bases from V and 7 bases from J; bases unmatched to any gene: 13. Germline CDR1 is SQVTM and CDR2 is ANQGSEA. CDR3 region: CSAETGTGGAGTQYF. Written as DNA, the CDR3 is TGCAGCGCAGAAACCGGGACAGGGGGCGCGGGGACCCAGTACTTC.

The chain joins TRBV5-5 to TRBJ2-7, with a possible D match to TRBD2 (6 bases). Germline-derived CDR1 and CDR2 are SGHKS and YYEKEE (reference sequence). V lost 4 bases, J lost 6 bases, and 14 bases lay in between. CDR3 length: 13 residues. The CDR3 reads CASSPKRDSEQYF. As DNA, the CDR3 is TGTGCCAGCAGCCCAAAACGGGACTCCGAGCAGTACTTC.

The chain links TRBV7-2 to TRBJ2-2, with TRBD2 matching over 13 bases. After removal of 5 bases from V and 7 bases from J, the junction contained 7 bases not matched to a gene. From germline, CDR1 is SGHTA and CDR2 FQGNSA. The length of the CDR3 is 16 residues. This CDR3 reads CASSPTSGGAIGELFF. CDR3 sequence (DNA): TGTGCCAGCAGCCCTACTAGCGGGGGGGCCATCGGGGAGCTGTTTTTT.

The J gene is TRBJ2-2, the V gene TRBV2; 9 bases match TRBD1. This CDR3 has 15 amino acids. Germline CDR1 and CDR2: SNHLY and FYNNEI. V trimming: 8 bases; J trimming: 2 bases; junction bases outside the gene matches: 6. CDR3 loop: CASGDRGFNTGELFF. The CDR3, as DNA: TGTGCCAGCGGAGACAGGGGGTTTAACACCGGGGAGCTGTTTTTT.

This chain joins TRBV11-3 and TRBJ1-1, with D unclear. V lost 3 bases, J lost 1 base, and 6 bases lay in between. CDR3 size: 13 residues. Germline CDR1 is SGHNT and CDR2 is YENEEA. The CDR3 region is CASSLQWNTEAFF. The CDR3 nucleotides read TGTGCCAGCAGCTTGCAATGGAACACTGAAGCTTTCTTT.

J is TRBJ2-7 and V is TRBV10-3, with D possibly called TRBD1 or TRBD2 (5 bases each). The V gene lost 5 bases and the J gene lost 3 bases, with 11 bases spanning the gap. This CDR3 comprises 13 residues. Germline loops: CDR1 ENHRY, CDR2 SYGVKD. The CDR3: CAISPGQGYEQYF. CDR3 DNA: TGTGCCATCAGTCCGGGGCAGGGCTACGAGCAGTACTTC.

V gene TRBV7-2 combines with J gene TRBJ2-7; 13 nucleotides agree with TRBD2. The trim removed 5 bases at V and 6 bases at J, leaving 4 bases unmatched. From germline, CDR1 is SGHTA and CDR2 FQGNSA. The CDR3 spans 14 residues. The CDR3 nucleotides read TGTGCCAGCAGCACTAGCGGGGGGGCCTTCGAGCAGTACTTC. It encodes CASSTSGGAFEQYF.

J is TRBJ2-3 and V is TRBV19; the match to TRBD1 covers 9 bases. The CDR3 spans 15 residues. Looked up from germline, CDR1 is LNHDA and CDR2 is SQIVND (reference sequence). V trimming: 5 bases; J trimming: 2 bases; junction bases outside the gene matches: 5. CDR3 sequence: CASSSWTGATDTQYF. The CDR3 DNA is TGTGCCAGTAGTTCCTGGACAGGGGCCACAGATACGCAGTATTTT.

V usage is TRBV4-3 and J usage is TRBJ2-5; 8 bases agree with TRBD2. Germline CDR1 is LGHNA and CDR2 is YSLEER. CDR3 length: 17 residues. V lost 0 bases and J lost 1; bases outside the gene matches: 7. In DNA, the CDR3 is TGCGCCAGCAGCCAAGATGGAGTAGCGGGGTTCCAAGAGACCCAGTACTTC. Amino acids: CASSQDGVAGFQETQYF.

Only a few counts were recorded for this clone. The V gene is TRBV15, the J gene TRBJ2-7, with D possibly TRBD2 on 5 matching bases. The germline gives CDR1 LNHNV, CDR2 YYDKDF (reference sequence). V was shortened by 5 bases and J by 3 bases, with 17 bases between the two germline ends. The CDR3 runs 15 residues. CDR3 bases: TGTGCCACCAGCGGAGGACGCGCTGGGAACTACGAGCAGTACTTC. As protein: CATSGGRAGNYEQYF.

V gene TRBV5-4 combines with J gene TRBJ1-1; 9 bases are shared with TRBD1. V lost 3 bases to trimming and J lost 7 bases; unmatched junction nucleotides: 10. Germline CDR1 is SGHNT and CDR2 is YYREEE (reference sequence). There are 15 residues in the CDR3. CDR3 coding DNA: TGTGCCAGCAGCTCAGGTGACAGGGGGGCCCTTGAAGCTTTCTTT. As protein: CASSSGDRGALEAFF.

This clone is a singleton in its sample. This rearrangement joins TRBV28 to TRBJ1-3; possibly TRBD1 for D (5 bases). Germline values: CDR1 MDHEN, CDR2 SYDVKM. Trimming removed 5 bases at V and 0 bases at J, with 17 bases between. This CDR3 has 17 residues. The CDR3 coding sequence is TGTGCCAGCAGTCCCTTCCCGGGCAGGGCCTCTGGAAACACCATATATTTT. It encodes CASSPFPGRASGNTIYF.

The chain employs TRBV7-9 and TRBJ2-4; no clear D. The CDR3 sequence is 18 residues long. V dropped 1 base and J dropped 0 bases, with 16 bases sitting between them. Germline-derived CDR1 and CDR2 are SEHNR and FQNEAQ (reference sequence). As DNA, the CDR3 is TGTGCCAGCAGCTTAGGGGCCCGGTATGAAATAGCCAAAAACATTCAGTACTTC. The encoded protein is CASSLGARYEIAKNIQYF.

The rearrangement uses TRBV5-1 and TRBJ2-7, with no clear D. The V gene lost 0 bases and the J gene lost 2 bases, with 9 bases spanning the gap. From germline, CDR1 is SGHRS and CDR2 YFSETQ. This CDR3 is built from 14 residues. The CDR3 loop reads CASSLVVSPYEQYF. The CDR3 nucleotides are TGCGCCAGCAGCTTGGTTGTCAGCCCCTACGAGCAGTACTTC.